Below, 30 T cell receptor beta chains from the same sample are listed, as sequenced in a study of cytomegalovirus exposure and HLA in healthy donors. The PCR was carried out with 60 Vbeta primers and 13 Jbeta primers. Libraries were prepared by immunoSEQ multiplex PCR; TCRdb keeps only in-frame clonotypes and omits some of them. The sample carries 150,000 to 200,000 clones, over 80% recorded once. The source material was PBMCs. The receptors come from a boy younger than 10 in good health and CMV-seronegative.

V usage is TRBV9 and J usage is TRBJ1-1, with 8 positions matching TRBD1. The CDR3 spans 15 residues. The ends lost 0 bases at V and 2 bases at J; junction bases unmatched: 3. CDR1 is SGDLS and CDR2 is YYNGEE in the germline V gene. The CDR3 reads CASSVVAGGNTEAFF. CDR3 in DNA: TGTGCCAGCAGCGTAGTGGCAGGGGGCAACACTGAAGCTTTCTTT.

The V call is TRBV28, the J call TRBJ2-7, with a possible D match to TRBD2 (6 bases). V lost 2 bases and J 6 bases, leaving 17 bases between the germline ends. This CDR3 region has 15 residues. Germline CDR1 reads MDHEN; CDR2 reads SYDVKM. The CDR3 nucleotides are TGTGCCAGCAGTTTAAGCGCGGAGACTAGTCGCGAGCAGTACTTC. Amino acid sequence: CASSLSAETSREQYF. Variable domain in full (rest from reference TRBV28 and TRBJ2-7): DVKVTQSSRYLVKRTGEKVFLECVQDMDHENMFWYRQDPGLGLRLIYFSYDVKMKEKGDIPEGYSVSREKKERFSLILESASTNQTSMYLCASSLSAETSREQYFGPGTRLTVT.

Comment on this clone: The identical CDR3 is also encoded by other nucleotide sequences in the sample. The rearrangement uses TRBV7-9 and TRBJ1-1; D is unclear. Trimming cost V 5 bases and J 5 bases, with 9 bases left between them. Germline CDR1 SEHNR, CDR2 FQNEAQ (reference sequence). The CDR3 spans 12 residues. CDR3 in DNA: TGTGCCAGCAGCCCCGGGAGAACTGAAGCTTTCTTT. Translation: CASSPGRTEAFF.

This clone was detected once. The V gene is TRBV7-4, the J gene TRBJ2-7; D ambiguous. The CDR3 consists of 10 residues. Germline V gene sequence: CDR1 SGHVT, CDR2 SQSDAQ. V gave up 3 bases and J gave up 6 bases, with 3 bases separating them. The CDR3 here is CASSLGEQYV. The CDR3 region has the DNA TGTGCCAGCAGCTTGGGCGAGCAGTACGTC.

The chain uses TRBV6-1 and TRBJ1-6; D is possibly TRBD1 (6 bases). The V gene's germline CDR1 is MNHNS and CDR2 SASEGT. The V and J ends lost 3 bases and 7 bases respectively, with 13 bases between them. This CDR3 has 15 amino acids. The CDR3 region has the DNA TGTGCCAGCAGTGAGGGGGGCGGGGGGAATTCACCCCTCCACTTT. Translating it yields CASSEGGGGNSPLHF.

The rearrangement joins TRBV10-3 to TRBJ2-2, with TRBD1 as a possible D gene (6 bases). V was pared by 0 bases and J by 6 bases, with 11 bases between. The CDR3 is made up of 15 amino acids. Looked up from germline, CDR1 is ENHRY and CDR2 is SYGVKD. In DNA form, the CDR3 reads TGTGCCATCAGTGAGTCCCAGGGGAGCCCCGGGGAGCTGTTTTTT. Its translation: CAISESQGSPGELFF.

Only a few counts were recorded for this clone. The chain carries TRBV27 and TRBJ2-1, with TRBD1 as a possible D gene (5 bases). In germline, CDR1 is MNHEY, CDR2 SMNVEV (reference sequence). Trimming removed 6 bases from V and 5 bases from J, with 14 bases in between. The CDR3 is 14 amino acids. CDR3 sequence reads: CASRFWGGHNEQFF. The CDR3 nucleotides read TGTGCCAGCAGGTTCTGGGGCGGCCACAATGAGCAGTTCTTC.

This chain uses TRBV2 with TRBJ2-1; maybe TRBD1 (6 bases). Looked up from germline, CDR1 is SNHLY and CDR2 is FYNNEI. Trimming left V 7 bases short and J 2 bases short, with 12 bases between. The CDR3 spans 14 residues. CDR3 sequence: CASTAGVTYNEQFF. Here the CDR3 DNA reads TGTGCCAGCACGGCAGGGGTAACCTACAATGAGCAGTTCTTC.

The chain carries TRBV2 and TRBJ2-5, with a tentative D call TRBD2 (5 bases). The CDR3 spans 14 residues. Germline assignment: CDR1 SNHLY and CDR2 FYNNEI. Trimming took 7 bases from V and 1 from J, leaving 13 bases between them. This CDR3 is CASKDNGVQETQYF. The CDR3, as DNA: TGTGCCAGCAAAGATAACGGGGTCCAAGAGACCCAGTACTTC.

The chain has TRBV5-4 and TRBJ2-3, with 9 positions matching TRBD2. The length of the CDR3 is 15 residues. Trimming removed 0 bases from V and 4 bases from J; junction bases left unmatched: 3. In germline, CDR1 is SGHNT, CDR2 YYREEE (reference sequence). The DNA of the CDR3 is TGTGCCAGCAGCTTGGCAGCGGGAGGATCAGATACGCAGTATTTT. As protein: CASSLAAGGSDTQYF. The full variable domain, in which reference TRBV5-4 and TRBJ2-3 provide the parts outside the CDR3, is ETGVTQSPTHLIKTRGQQVTLRCSSQSGHNTVSWYQQALGQGPQFIFQYYREEENGRGNFPPRFSGLQFPNYSSELNVNALELDDSALYLCASSLAAGGSDTQYFGPGTRLTVL.

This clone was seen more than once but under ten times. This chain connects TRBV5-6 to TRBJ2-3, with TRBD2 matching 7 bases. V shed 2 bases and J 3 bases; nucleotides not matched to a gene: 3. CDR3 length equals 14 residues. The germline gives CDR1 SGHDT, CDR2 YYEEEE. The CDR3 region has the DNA TGTGCCAGCAGCTTAACTAGCGTGACAGATACGCAGTATTTT. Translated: CASSLTSVTDTQYF.

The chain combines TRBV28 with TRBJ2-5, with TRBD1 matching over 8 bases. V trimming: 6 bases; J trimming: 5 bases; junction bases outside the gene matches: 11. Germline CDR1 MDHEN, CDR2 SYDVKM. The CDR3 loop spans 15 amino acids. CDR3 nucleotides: TGTGCCAGCAGCGAACGCCGGACAGGGCGTGAGACCCAGTACTTC. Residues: CASSERRTGRETQYF.

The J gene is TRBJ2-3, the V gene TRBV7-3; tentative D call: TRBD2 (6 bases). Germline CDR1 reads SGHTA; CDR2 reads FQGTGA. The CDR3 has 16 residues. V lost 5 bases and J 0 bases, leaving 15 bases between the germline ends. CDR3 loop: CASSLTATSSTDTQYF. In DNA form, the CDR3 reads TGTGCCAGCAGCCTCACCGCGACTAGTAGCACAGATACGCAGTATTTT.

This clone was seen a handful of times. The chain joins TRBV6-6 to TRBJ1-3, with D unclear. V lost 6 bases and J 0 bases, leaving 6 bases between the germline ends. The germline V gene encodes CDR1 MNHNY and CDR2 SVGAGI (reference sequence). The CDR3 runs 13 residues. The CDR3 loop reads CASSLFSGNTIYF. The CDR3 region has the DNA TGTGCCAGCAGCCTCTTCTCTGGAAACACCATATATTTT.

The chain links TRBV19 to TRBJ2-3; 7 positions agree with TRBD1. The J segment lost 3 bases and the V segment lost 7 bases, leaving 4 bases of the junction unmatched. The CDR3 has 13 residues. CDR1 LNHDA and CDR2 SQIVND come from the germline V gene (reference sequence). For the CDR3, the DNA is TGTGCCAGTACCGAGGGACAGACAGATACGCAGTATTTT. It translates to CASTEGQTDTQYF. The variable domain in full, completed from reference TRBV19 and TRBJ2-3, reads DGGITQSPKYLFRKEGQNVTLSCEQNLNHDAMYWYRQDPGQGLRLIYYSQIVNDFQKGDIAEGYSVSREKKESFPLTVTSAQKNPTAFYLCASTEGQTDTQYFGPGTRLTVL.

CDR3 bases: TGCAGCGTGGGAGCCCTCAGGGGCGCGAACCAAGAGACCCAGTACTTC. It codes for CSVGALRGANQETQYF. V and J are TRBV29-1 and TRBJ2-5; TRBD1 might be the D (6 bases). Trimming shortened V by 6 bases and J by 0 bases, and 20 bases separated the two germline ends. CDR1 is SQVTM and CDR2 is ANQGSEA in the germline V gene. The CDR3 runs to 16 residues.

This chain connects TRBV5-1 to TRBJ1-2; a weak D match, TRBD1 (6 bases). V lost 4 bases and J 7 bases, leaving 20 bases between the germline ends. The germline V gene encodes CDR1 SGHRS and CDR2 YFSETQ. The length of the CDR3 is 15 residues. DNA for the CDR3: TGCGCCAGCAGCCCCTCAACAGGGCAGGCGGGTGGCTACACCTTC. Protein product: CASSPSTGQAGGYTF.

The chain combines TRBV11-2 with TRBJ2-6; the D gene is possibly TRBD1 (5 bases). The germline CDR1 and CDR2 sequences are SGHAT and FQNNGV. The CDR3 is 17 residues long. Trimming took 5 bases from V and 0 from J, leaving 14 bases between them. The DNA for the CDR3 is TGTGCCAGCAGCCCGCAGGGTCGGGCCTCTGGGGCCAACGTCCTGACTTTC. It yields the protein CASSPQGRASGANVLTF. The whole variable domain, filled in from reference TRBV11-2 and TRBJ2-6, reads EAGVAQSPRYKIIEKRQSVAFWCNPISGHATLYWYQQILGQGPKLLIQFQNNGVVDDSQLPKDRFSAERLKGVDSTLKIQPAKLEDSAVYLCASSPQGRASGANVLTFGAGSRLTVL.

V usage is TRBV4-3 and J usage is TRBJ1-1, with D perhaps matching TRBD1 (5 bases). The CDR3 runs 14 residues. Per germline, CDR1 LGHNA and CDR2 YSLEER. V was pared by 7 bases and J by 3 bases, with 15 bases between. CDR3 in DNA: TGCGCCAGCACCCAGTACTGGGGGGACACTGAAGCTTTCTTT. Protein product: CASTQYWGDTEAFF.

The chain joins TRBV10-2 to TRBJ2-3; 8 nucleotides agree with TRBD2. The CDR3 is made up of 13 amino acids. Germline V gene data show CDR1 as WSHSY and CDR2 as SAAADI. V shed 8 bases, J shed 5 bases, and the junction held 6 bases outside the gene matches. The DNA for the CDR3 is TGCGCCAGCGGCGGGGGGCCCCAAGATACGCAGTATTTT. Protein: CASGGGPQDTQYF.

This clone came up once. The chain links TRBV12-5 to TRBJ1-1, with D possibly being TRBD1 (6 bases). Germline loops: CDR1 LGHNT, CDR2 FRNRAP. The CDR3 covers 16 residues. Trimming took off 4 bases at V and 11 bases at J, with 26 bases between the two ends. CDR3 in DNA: TGTGCTAGTGGTTCAGACTGGGACACATCGGACCTAGTGGCTTTCTTT. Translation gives CASGSDWDTSDLVAFF.

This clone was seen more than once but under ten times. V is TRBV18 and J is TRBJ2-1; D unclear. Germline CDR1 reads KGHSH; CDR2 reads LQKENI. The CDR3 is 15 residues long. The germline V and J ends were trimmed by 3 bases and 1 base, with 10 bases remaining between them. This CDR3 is CASSPLSGSYNEQFF. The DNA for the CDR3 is TGTGCCAGCTCACCTCTATCAGGTTCCTACAATGAGCAGTTCTTC.

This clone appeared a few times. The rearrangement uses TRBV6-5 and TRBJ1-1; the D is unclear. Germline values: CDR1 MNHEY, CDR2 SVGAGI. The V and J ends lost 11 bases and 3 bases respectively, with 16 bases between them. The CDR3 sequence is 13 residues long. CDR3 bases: TGTGCCGTCCAAGGCCTGCGGGACACTGAAGCTTTCTTT. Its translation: CAVQGLRDTEAFF.

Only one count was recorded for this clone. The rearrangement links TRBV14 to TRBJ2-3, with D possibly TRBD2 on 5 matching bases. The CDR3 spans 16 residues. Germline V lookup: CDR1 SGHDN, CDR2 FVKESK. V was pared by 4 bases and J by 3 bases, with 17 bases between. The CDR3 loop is CASSLRTGMGTDTQYF. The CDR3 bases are TGTGCCAGCAGCCTTCGGACGGGGATGGGGACAGATACGCAGTATTTT.

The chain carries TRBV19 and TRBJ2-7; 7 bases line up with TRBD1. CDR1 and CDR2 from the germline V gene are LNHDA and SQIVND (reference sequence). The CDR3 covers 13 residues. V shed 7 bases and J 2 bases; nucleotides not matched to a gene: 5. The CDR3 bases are TGTGCCAGTACCCCAGGGGGAGCCTACGAGCAGTACTTC. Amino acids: CASTPGGAYEQYF.

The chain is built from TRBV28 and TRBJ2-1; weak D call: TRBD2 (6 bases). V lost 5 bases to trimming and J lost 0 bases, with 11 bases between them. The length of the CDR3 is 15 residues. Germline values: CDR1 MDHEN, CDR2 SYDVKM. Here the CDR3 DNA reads TGTGCCAGCAGTCTTAGCGGCCTCTCCTACAATGAGCAGTTCTTC. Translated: CASSLSGLSYNEQFF.

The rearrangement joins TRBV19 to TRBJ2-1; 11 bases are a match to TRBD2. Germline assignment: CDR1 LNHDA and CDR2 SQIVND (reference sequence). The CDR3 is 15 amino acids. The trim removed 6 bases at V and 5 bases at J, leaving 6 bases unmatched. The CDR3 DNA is TGTGCCAGTAGCGCTACTAGCGGGGGAGACAATGAGCAGTTCTTC. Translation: CASSATSGGDNEQFF. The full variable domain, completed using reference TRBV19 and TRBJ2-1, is DGGITQSPKYLFRKEGQNVTLSCEQNLNHDAMYWYRQDPGQGLRLIYYSQIVNDFQKGDIAEGYSVSREKKESFPLTVTSAQKNPTAFYLCASSATSGGDNEQFFGPGTRLTVL.

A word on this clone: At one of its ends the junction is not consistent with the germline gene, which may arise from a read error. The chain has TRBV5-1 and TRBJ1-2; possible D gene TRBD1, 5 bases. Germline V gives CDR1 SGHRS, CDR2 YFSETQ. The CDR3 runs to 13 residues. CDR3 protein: CASSLGQGYGHTF. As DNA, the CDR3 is TGCGCCAGCAGCTTGGGGCAGGGCTATGGCCACACCTTC.

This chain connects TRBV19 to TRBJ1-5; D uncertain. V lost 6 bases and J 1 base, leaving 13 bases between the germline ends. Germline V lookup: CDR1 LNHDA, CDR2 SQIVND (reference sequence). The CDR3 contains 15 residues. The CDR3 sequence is CASSRLVGSNQPQHF. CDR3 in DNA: TGTGCCAGTAGCAGACTAGTAGGGAGCAATCAGCCCCAGCATTTT.

CDR3 loop: CASSKALGAGREQYF. CDR3 nucleotides: TGTGCCAGCAGCAAAGCGCTTGGGGCGGGACGGGAGCAGTACTTC. The V gene is TRBV21-1, the J gene TRBJ2-7; the table's D call, TRBD2, was not checked against the DNA. TRBV21-1 is reported as a pseudogene. CDR3 length equals 15 residues.